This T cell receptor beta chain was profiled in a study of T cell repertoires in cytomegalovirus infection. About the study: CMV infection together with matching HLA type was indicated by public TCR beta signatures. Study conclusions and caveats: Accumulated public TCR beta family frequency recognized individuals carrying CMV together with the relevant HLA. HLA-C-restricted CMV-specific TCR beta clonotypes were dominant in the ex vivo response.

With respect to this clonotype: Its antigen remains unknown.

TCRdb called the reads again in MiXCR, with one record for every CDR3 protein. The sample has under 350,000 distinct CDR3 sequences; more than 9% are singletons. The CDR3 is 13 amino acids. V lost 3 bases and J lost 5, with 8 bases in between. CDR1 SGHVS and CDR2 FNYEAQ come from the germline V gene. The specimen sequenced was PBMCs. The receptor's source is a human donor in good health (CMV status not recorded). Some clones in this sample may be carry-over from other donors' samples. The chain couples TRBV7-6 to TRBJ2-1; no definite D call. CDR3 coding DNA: TGTGCCAGCAGCTTCTTACAGAACAATGAGCAGTTCTTC. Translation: CASSFLQNNEQFF.